The 26 T cell receptor beta chains below were found in one sample sequenced in a study of cytomegalovirus exposure and HLA in healthy donors (dated by TCRdb to about 2017). Library preparation used the immunoSEQ multiplex PCR assay. For the multiplex PCR, a mixture combining 60 forward primers for TCR Vbeta segments and 13 reverse primers for TCR Jbeta segments was used. TCRdb retrieved this table from immuneACCESS and kept in-frame rearrangements only. Not all clones are present; in checked studies, unresolved V genes account for under half, and no reason is known for the remainder. The sample table lists around 190,000 clones, less than 85% of them with a count of one. The top ten constitute around 6% of the sample. Sequenced sample: PBMCs. The receptor source for this set is a man between 40 and 49 years old in good health and CMV-seronegative.

The CDR3 sequence is CASSQTGESYTEAFF. In nucleotides, the CDR3 is TGCGCCAGCAGCCAAACCGGGGAGTCCTATACTGAAGCTTTCTTT. V is TRBV5-1 and J is TRBJ1-1; no clear D gene. This CDR3 is 15 amino acids long. The germline V gene encodes CDR1 SGHRS and CDR2 YFSETQ. V shed 4 bases and J shed 5 bases, with 18 bases lying between them.

The V and J genes are TRBV29-1 and TRBJ2-5; TRBD2 agrees at 10 bases. The end of the DNA fits TRBJ2-7 better, so the J call may be wrong. CDR3 size: 14 residues. The germline CDR1 and CDR2 sequences are SQVTM and ANQGSEA. The CDR3 DNA follows: TGCAGCGTTGGGGGACTAGCGCCCTCCTACGAGCAGTACTTC. This sequence encodes CSVGGLAPSYEQYF.

The V gene is TRBV18, the J gene TRBJ2-2; TRBD2 agrees at 11 bases. Germline CDR1 KGHSH, CDR2 LQKENI. Germline trimming cut 4 bases from V and 6 bases from J; bases unmatched to any gene: 7. This CDR3 has 16 amino acids. The CDR3 spells CASSRRTSGSPGELFF. In DNA, the CDR3 is TGTGCCAGCTCACGAAGAACTAGCGGGAGCCCCGGGGAGCTGTTTTTT.

The gene calls are TRBV14 and TRBJ2-3, with D possibly being TRBD1 (5 bases). The germline V gene has CDR1 SGHDN and CDR2 FVKESK. V dropped 5 bases and J dropped 9 bases, with 12 bases sitting between them. The CDR3 is 12 amino acids. CDR3 sequence reads: CASSWIRETQYF. CDR3 sequence (DNA): TGTGCCAGCAGCTGGATCAGGGAAACGCAGTATTTT.

This clone was detected only once. V and J are TRBV2 and TRBJ1-1; 7 bases are a match to TRBD1. CDR3 size: 15 residues. Germline V gene sequence: CDR1 SNHLY, CDR2 FYNNEI. The V segment lost 6 bases and the J segment 1 base; nucleotides outside the gene matches: 8. The CDR3 bases are TGTGCCAGCAGCCCGCAGGGGGTAGGGAACACTGAAGCTTTCTTT. Amino acids: CASSPQGVGNTEAFF.

A note on this clone: Relative to the germline gene, one junction end is altered; a read error may explain this. V gene TRBV6-1 combines with J gene TRBJ1-2; perhaps TRBD1 as D (5 bases). CDR3 length equals 12 residues. Germline-derived CDR1 and CDR2 are MNHNS and SASEGT. CDR3 region: CASRDRGSGYTF. In DNA form, the CDR3 reads TGTGCCAGCCGTGACAGAGGCTCCGGCTACACCTTC.

The rearrangement links TRBV7-9 to TRBJ1-4, with D tentatively TRBD1 (5 bases). V was trimmed by 4 bases and J by 6 bases, leaving 12 bases between them. Germline CDR1 SEHNR, CDR2 FQNEAQ (reference sequence). This CDR3 has 14 amino acids. CDR3 nucleotides: TGTGCCAGCAGCTCGTATACGGGGGATGAAAAACTGTTTTTT. Its protein product is CASSSYTGDEKLFF.

The chain is built from TRBV10-1 and TRBJ2-1; 10 bases agree with TRBD2. This CDR3 has 15 amino acids. The germline V gene encodes CDR1 WNHNN and CDR2 SYGVQD (reference sequence). Trimming took 5 bases from V and 2 from J; bases not matched to a gene: 3. CDR3 in DNA: TGCGCCAGCAGTCATAGCGGGGGGCCCTACAATGAGCAGTTCTTC. Translation gives CASSHSGGPYNEQFF.

The chain employs TRBV6-6 and TRBJ2-3; D is possibly TRBD1 (6 bases). Per germline, CDR1 MNHNY and CDR2 SVGAGI (reference sequence). The ends were cut back, 6 bases at V and 2 bases at J, with 15 bases in the middle. CDR3 size: 15 residues. The CDR3 here is CASSLRGTYTDTQYF. The CDR3 DNA reads as TGTGCCAGCAGCCTTAGGGGGACATACACAGATACGCAGTATTTT.

J is TRBJ2-7 and V is TRBV11-2; 7 bases line up with TRBD1. Germline assignment: CDR1 SGHAT and CDR2 FQNNGV. This CDR3 has 17 residues. Losses at the gene ends were 5 bases for V and 3 bases for J; bases not matched to a gene: 16. CDR3 in amino acids: CASSPTGIKSGRYEQYF. The CDR3 coding sequence is TGTGCCAGCAGCCCGACAGGGATCAAGTCCGGTCGCTACGAGCAGTACTTC.

This rearrangement joins TRBV7-8 to TRBJ2-1; D may be TRBD2 (6 bases). Germline V CDR1 and CDR2: SGHVS, FQNEAQ. Trimming took off 5 bases at V and 0 bases at J, with 14 bases between the two ends. CDR3 size: 16 residues. The DNA for the CDR3 is TGTGCCAGCAGCCCGGACCCCGGGAGCTCCTACAATGAGCAGTTCTTC. Its translation is CASSPDPGSSYNEQFF.

The V call is TRBV4-3, the J call TRBJ1-1; D is ambiguous. Per the germline V gene, CDR1 is LGHNA and CDR2 is YSLEER. This CDR3 is built from 15 residues. Trimming pared 0 bases from V and 6 bases from J, leaving 14 bases between. The CDR3 coding sequence is TGCGCCAGCAGCCAAGAATTCCGGGGAGTTGCTGAAGCTTTCTTT. This gives the protein CASSQEFRGVAEAFF.

This clone came up a few times. J is TRBJ1-1 and V is TRBV7-9, with 9 nucleotides matching TRBD1. The CDR3 is made up of 18 amino acids. The germline V gene has CDR1 SEHNR and CDR2 FQNEAQ (reference sequence). The trim removed 10 bases at V and 0 bases at J, leaving 18 bases unmatched. The CDR3 DNA follows: TGTGCCACCTCTGGGGCGGGACAGGGTATTTTTTTGAACACTGAAGCTTTCTTT. Protein sequence: CATSGAGQGIFLNTEAFF.

The CDR3 region is CASSFEAGNTEAFF. The CDR3 DNA reads as TGTGCCAGCAGCTTTGAGGCGGGGAACACTGAAGCTTTCTTT. This chain joins TRBV5-6 and TRBJ1-1; D gene unclear. From germline, CDR1 is SGHDT and CDR2 YYEEEE. The germline V and J ends were trimmed by 2 bases and 1 base, with 9 bases remaining between them. The length of the CDR3 is 14 residues.

The rearrangement joins TRBV12-5 to TRBJ2-1, with D possibly matching TRBD2 (5 bases). This CDR3 contains 15 residues. Trimming pared 1 base from V and 3 bases from J, leaving 10 bases between. Germline V gene lookup returns CDR1 LGHNT and CDR2 FRNRAP. The CDR3 coding sequence is TGTGCTAGTGGTTTGGGGGGAGTAGGCTACAATGAGCAGTTCTTC. Its translation: CASGLGGVGYNEQFF.

The gene calls are TRBV21-1 and TRBJ2-7; the table assigns TRBD2, which was not confirmed against the DNA. TRBV21-1 is a listed pseudogene. The length of the CDR3 is 16 residues. This CDR3 is CASTFGDWREGAEQYF. The CDR3 DNA reads TGTGCCAGCACCTTTGGGGATTGGCGGGAGGGCGCCGAGCAGTACTTC.

This rearrangement joins TRBV30 to TRBJ2-7; 8 nucleotides line up with TRBD2. The V and J ends lost 0 bases and 0 bases, in that order; junction bases with no gene match: 7. This CDR3 has 16 residues. Germline CDR1 and CDR2: GTSNPN and SVGIG (reference sequence). The CDR3 loop reads CAWSVRLGTSSYEQYF. CDR3 DNA sequence: TGTGCCTGGAGTGTACGATTGGGGACTAGCTCCTACGAGCAGTACTTC. Full variable domain (outside the CDR3, taken from reference TRBV30 and TRBJ2-7): SQTIHQWPATLVQPVGSPLSLECTVEGTSNPNLYWYRQAAGRGLQLLFYSVGIGQISSEVPQNLSASRPQDRQFILSSKKLLLSDSGFYLCAWSVRLGTSSYEQYFGPGTRLTVT.

This clone has only one observation. This rearrangement joins TRBV25-1 to TRBJ2-4; D not certain. The germline CDR1 and CDR2 sequences are MGHDK and SYGVNS. This CDR3 region has 16 residues. V lost 5 bases, J lost 0 bases, and 14 bases lay in between. The CDR3 DNA follows: TGTGCCAGCAGTCACTCCCGAACGTTAGCCAAAAACATTCAGTACTTC. Protein product: CASSHSRTLAKNIQYF.

V and J are TRBV5-4 and TRBJ1-4, with 12 bases aligning to TRBD1. V lost 4 bases, J lost 4 bases, and 8 bases stayed unmatched. CDR1 and CDR2 from the germline V gene are SGHNT and YYREEE (reference sequence). The CDR3 spans 17 residues. CDR3 in DNA: TGTGCCAGCAGCACCGGGACAGGGGGCTTCGGTAATGAAAAACTGTTTTTT. Amino acid sequence: CASSTGTGGFGNEKLFF.

In its sample, this clone was seen a few times. CDR3 sequence (DNA): TGTGCCAGCAGCCCGAGAACAGGGGGCGATACCTACGAGCAGTACTTC. Protein: CASSPRTGGDTYEQYF. This chain connects TRBV7-8 to TRBJ2-7, with 9 bases identical to TRBD1. The CDR3 is made up of 16 amino acids. The V and J ends lost 5 bases and 2 bases, in that order; junction bases with no gene match: 10. The V gene's germline CDR1 is SGHVS and CDR2 FQNEAQ.

The rearrangement links TRBV28 to TRBJ1-1; 12 bases map to TRBD1. Germline assignment: CDR1 MDHEN and CDR2 SYDVKM. The CDR3 contains 15 residues. Trimming cost V 6 bases and J 7 bases; bases outside gene matches: 9. CDR3 sequence: CASRGGDRGRHEAFF. In nucleotides, the CDR3 is TGTGCCAGCAGGGGGGGGGACAGGGGGCGGCATGAAGCTTTCTTT.

The CDR3: CASSSWTSGRNTGELFF. CDR3 sequence (DNA): TGTGCCAGCAGCTCTTGGACTAGCGGGAGGAACACCGGGGAGCTGTTTTTT. The rearrangement uses TRBV11-3 and TRBJ2-2; 13 positions match TRBD2. CDR3 length equals 17 residues. Losses at the gene ends were 4 bases for V and 1 base for J; bases not matched to a gene: 3. Germline V gives CDR1 SGHNT, CDR2 YENEEA.

The chain recombines TRBV7-2 with TRBJ2-2; 7 bases agree with TRBD1. Germline-derived CDR1 and CDR2 are SGHTA and FQGNSA. After removal of 5 bases from V and 0 bases from J, the junction contained 6 bases not matched to a gene. The length of the CDR3 is 16 residues. The DNA for the CDR3 is TGTGCCAGCAGCCCGAACAGGGGAGCGAACACCGGGGAGCTGTTTTTT. This sequence encodes CASSPNRGANTGELFF.

This chain connects TRBV5-4 to TRBJ2-7; perhaps TRBD1 as D (6 bases). Trimming took 4 bases from V and 1 from J, leaving 15 bases between them. This CDR3 contains 15 residues. Germline values: CDR1 SGHNT, CDR2 YYREEE (reference sequence). Written as DNA, the CDR3 is TGTGCCAGCAGCCTACAGGGTAGTCGGTCCTACGAGCAGTACTTC. As protein: CASSLQGSRSYEQYF.

The chain carries TRBV7-8 and TRBJ2-1, with D possibly matching TRBD2 (5 bases). This CDR3 has 15 amino acids. V lost 4 bases to trimming and J lost 6 bases, with 16 bases between them. Germline-derived CDR1 and CDR2 are SGHVS and FQNEAQ. The DNA for the CDR3 is TGTGCCAGCAGCTCAAAACGGTGGACTTTCAATGAGCAGTTCTTC. Translated: CASSSKRWTFNEQFF. The variable domain in full, completed from reference TRBV7-8 and TRBJ2-1, reads GAGVSQSPRYKVAKRGQDVALRCDPISGHVSLFWYQQALGQGPEFLTYFQNEAQLDKSGLPSDRFFAERPEGSVSTLKIQRTQQEDSAVYLCASSSKRWTFNEQFFGPGTRLTVL.

This chain uses TRBV19 with TRBJ1-2, with a tentative D call TRBD1 (5 bases). Trimming removed 3 bases at V and 3 bases at J, with 11 bases between. The length of the CDR3 is 14 residues. CDR1 and CDR2 (germline): LNHDA, SQIVND (reference sequence). The CDR3 nucleotides are TGTGCCAGTAGTATCCTAGGGGTTGACTATGGCTACACCTTC. Protein: CASSILGVDYGYTF.